Each of the 14 T cell receptor beta chains below was sequenced from the same sample in a study of cytomegalovirus exposure and HLA in healthy donors. Vbeta (60) and Jbeta (13) primers were used in the PCR. Produced via immunoSEQ multiplex PCR; TCRdb's table is partial and in-frame only. The data show over 150,000 clones, about 65% seen once. Sequencing input: PBMCs. The receptor source for this set is a young woman in good health and CMV-seropositive.

The CDR3 nucleotides read TGCGCCAGCAGCTTCGGGGGGCCTTACAATGAGCAGTTCTTC. Translation gives CASSFGGPYNEQFF. V gene TRBV5-1 combines with J gene TRBJ2-1; D might be TRBD2 (7 bases). Per germline, CDR1 SGHRS and CDR2 YFSETQ. The CDR3 loop spans 14 amino acids. Deletions cut 2 bases from V and 4 bases from J, with 10 bases between.

The chain carries TRBV7-9 and TRBJ1-2; 8 nucleotides agree with TRBD1. Germline V CDR1 and CDR2: SEHNR, FQNEAQ (reference sequence). The length of the CDR3 is 15 residues. Trimming took 1 base from V and 8 from J; bases not matched to a gene: 9. In DNA form, the CDR3 reads TGTGCCAGCAGCTTAGAGGGCAGGGGGCGGGACGGCTACACCTTC. Protein sequence: CASSLEGRGRDGYTF.

The chain has TRBV6-1 and TRBJ2-7; 8 bases line up with TRBD1. The CDR3 is 15 amino acids. V was pared by 2 bases and J by 3 bases, with 6 bases of the junction left unmatched. CDR1 is MNHNS, CDR2 SASEGT, per germline. CDR3 sequence reads: CASSEYGTGYYEQYF. CDR3 coding DNA: TGTGCCAGCAGTGAATACGGGACAGGCTACTACGAGCAGTACTTC.

V is TRBV10-3 and J is TRBJ1-2; no clear D. CDR1 is ENHRY and CDR2 is SYGVKD in the germline V gene. Deletions cut 1 base from V and 3 bases from J, with 12 bases between. The CDR3 has 15 residues. The CDR3, as DNA: TGTGCCATCAGTGAGTACCCTTTGGCAGACTATGGCTACACCTTC. It yields the protein CAISEYPLADYGYTF.

This clone appeared a few times. The rearrangement uses TRBV7-2 and TRBJ2-7; perhaps TRBD2 as D (6 bases). V shed 5 bases and J shed 1 base, with 9 bases lying between them. Germline-derived CDR1 and CDR2 are SGHTA and FQGNSA. This CDR3 is built from 13 residues. DNA for the CDR3: TGTGCCAGCAGCGGAGGGTTTTCCTACGAGCAGTACTTC. This gives the protein CASSGGFSYEQYF.

This clone has more than one count but fewer than ten. The J gene is TRBJ2-1, the V gene TRBV6-5; TRBD2 might be the D (5 bases). Trimming shortened V by 8 bases and J by 3 bases, and 14 bases separated the two germline ends. In germline, CDR1 is MNHEY, CDR2 SVGAGI. The CDR3 length is 14 residues. Here the CDR3 DNA reads TGTGCCAGCGTAAAAGCGGAGAGCTACAATGAGCAGTTCTTC. Residues: CASVKAESYNEQFF.

J is TRBJ1-4 and V is TRBV28; 10 bases match TRBD1. From germline, CDR1 is MDHEN and CDR2 SYDVKM. V lost 6 bases, J lost 0 bases, and 4 bases stayed unmatched. CDR3 length equals 16 residues. For the CDR3, the DNA is TGTGCCAGCAGAGGACAGGGGGTGGCAACTAATGAAAAACTGTTTTTT. Protein sequence: CASRGQGVATNEKLFF.

The chain has TRBV9 and TRBJ2-3; 7 bases fit TRBD2. V shed 3 bases and J 0 bases; nucleotides not matched to a gene: 10. CDR1 and CDR2 (germline): SGDLS, YYNGEE. The CDR3 loop spans 17 amino acids. The CDR3 nucleotides read TGTGCCAGCAGCGCGAGCGGGACTACCTTTAGCACAGATACGCAGTATTTT. It encodes CASSASGTTFSTDTQYF.

The chain has TRBV5-4 and TRBJ2-1; 11 bases are a match to TRBD1. CDR1 is SGHNT and CDR2 is YYREEE in the germline V gene (reference sequence). The CDR3 totals 14 residues. V dropped 2 bases and J dropped 12; count of bases not matched to a gene: 7. Here the CDR3 DNA reads TGTGCCAGCAGCTTCTTCGGGACAGGGGGTACGCAGTTCTTC. Encoded protein: CASSFFGTGGTQFF.

V gene TRBV7-3 combines with J gene TRBJ2-1; D might be TRBD2 (5 bases). The germline V gene encodes CDR1 SGHTA and CDR2 FQGTGA. V was cut by 3 bases and J by 9 bases, with 24 bases left in between. This CDR3 has 17 residues. The CDR3 DNA reads TGTGCCAGCAGCTTTTTCGGCGGGCCGGCGGGCCCAGGTGAGCAGTTCTTC. Its protein is CASSFFGGPAGPGEQFF.

On this clone itself: Other DNA sequences in the sample encode the same CDR3. The CDR3 coding sequence is TGCGCCAGCAGCTTCTCGACATCACGGAGGGATACGCAGTATTTT. This gives the protein CASSFSTSRRDTQYF. The genes are TRBV5-1 and TRBJ2-3, with D perhaps TRBD2 (5 bases). The germline V gene encodes CDR1 SGHRS and CDR2 YFSETQ. Trimming cost V 2 bases and J 6 bases, with 16 bases left between them. CDR3 length equals 15 residues.

The chain links TRBV5-6 to TRBJ1-2, with TRBD1 matching 8 bases. With 0 bases clipped from V and 6 bases from J, the junction kept 4 bases outside the gene matches. This CDR3 has 14 amino acids. Germline loops: CDR1 SGHDT, CDR2 YYEEEE. CDR3 in amino acids: CASSLGTGTDGYTF. Written as DNA, the CDR3 is TGTGCCAGCAGCTTGGGGACAGGGACGGATGGCTACACCTTC.

CDR3 coding DNA: TGCGCCAGCAGCAGCGGCGACAGCGGGAGAGGTATAGATACGCAGTATTTT. Its translation: CASSSGDSGRGIDTQYF. The chain joins TRBV5-1 to TRBJ2-3; TRBD2 matches 8 bases. CDR1 SGHRS and CDR2 YFSETQ come from the germline V gene. CDR3 size: 17 residues. Trimming took 4 bases from V and 5 from J; bases not matched to a gene: 15.

This clone was seen only a few times. V gene TRBV5-5 combines with J gene TRBJ1-1, with 8 nucleotides matching TRBD1. The CDR3 contains 14 residues. Germline V gene lookup returns CDR1 SGHKS and CDR2 YYEKEE (reference sequence). The V segment lost 0 bases and the J segment 6 bases; nucleotides outside the gene matches: 4. The CDR3 reads CASSLGAGGPEAFF. In DNA form, the CDR3 reads TGTGCCAGCAGCTTGGGAGCAGGGGGCCCTGAAGCTTTCTTT.